These 27 T cell receptor beta chains were all obtained from the same sample, sequenced in a study of T cells after yellow fever vaccination. TCRdb itself ran the 5' RACE reads through MiXCR, one entry per CDR3 protein. The sample consists of about 75,000 distinct CDR3 sequences, about 7.3% of them appearing once. This material consisted of CD8+ T cells sorted from PBMCs, taken roughly 10 days after the first yellow fever vaccination. Every receptor here comes from a man aged 18 to 29 who received the YFV17D yellow fever vaccine.

This clonotype was picked up many times. The chain joins TRBV6-5 to TRBJ2-7; 7 positions match TRBD1. The CDR3 is made up of 13 amino acids. Germline CDR1 reads MNHEY; CDR2 reads SVGAGI. V lost 2 bases to trimming and J lost 3 bases; unmatched junction nucleotides: 1. CDR3 protein: CASSYGTVYEQYF. CDR3 bases: TGTGCCAGCAGTTACGGGACAGTCTACGAGCAGTACTTC.

This clonotype has a count of ten or more. V and J are TRBV7-2 and TRBJ2-3; 7 bases line up with TRBD2. The CDR3 spans 15 residues. The V and J ends lost 7 bases and 0 bases, in that order; junction bases with no gene match: 7. Per germline, CDR1 SGHTA and CDR2 FQGNSA. CDR3 residues: CASNPGTISTDTQYF. CDR3 DNA: TGTGCCAGCAACCCCGGGACTATAAGCACAGATACGCAGTATTTT.

This clonotype appeared many times. The gene calls are TRBV5-1 and TRBJ2-3; D possibly uses TRBD1 or TRBD2 (6 bases each). In germline, CDR1 is SGHRS, CDR2 YFSETQ. V dropped 1 base and J dropped 3 bases, with 12 bases sitting between them. CDR3 size: 15 residues. The CDR3 spells CASSLPGARTDTQYF. The CDR3 DNA reads TGCGCCAGCAGCTTGCCGGGGGCGAGAACAGATACGCAGTATTTT.

This clonotype came up many times. The chain joins TRBV12-3 or TRBV12-4 to TRBJ1-6, with D possibly being TRBD1 (5 bases). Trimming took off 7 bases at V and 6 bases at J, with 13 bases between the two ends. The CDR3 is 14 residues long. CDR3: CASTDGALNSPLHF. CDR3 coding DNA: TGTGCCAGCACGGACGGGGCCCTTAATTCACCCCTCCACTTT.

This clonotype was picked up many times. CDR3 sequence: CASSQDYQSSGNTIYF. The CDR3 coding sequence is TGTGCCAGCAGCCAAGATTATCAAAGCTCTGGAAACACCATATATTTT. The chain has TRBV14 and TRBJ1-3; unclear D gene. This CDR3 comprises 16 residues. V dropped 0 bases and J dropped 0 bases, with 9 bases sitting between them. The germline V gene has CDR1 SGHDN and CDR2 FVKESK.

This clonotype has at least ten counts. The chain carries TRBV3-1 and TRBJ2-7; D ambiguous. The germline V gene encodes CDR1 LGHDT and CDR2 YNNKEL (reference sequence). Trimming pared 2 bases from V and 0 bases from J, leaving 14 bases between. The CDR3 consists of 16 residues. CDR3: CASSQLATQHSYEQYF. The CDR3 DNA follows: TGTGCCAGCAGCCAACTTGCTACACAGCACTCCTACGAGCAGTACTTC.

This clonotype was detected many times. This chain uses TRBV6-1 with TRBJ2-7, with TRBD2 identical over 10 bases. CDR1 and CDR2 (germline): MNHNS, SASEGT. The CDR3 contains 15 residues. V gave up 6 bases and J gave up 0 bases; unmatched junction bases: 5. The CDR3 protein is CASSLSGGNSYEQYV. CDR3 DNA sequence: TGTGCCAGCAGCCTTAGCGGGGGGAACTCCTACGAGCAGTACGTC.

The rearrangement uses TRBV7-3 and TRBJ2-3, with TRBD2 matching over 10 bases. Germline CDR1 and CDR2: SGHTA and FQGTGA. The CDR3 loop spans 16 amino acids. V dropped 0 bases and J dropped 3; count of bases not matched to a gene: 3. The CDR3 here is CASSLTLAGVTDTQYF. CDR3 nucleotides: TGTGCCAGCAGCTTAACGCTAGCGGGGGTGACAGATACGCAGTATTTT.

The rearrangement uses TRBV6-5 and TRBJ2-1; tentative D call: TRBD1 (6 bases). V lost 2 bases to trimming and J lost 7 bases, with 18 bases between them. Germline lookup yields CDR1 MNHEY and CDR2 SVGAGI. CDR3 size: 16 residues. This CDR3 is CASSYRWTVRGNEQFF. The CDR3 bases are TGTGCCAGCAGTTACCGCTGGACAGTTAGAGGGAATGAGCAGTTCTTC.

With regard to this clonotype: This may be a read error: a much more frequent sequence differs by one nucleotide. The rearrangement joins TRBV5-1 to TRBJ1-1; 7 bases agree with TRBD1. This CDR3 is 15 amino acids long. Germline-derived CDR1 and CDR2 are SGHRS and YFSETQ. This CDR3 is CSSSPFKRQGDEAFF. The CDR3 region has the DNA TGCTCCAGCAGCCCGTTTAAGAGACAGGGAGATGAAGCTTTCTTT.

This chain connects TRBV12-3 or TRBV12-4 to TRBJ1-2; 9 positions match TRBD1. This CDR3 has 15 amino acids. The trim removed 6 bases at V and 2 bases at J, leaving 7 bases unmatched. CDR3 sequence: CASSSRQGVNYGYTF. In DNA form, the CDR3 reads TGTGCCAGCAGCTCTAGACAGGGGGTAAACTATGGCTACACCTTC.

There are many counts of this clonotype. V gene TRBV6-2 or TRBV6-3 combines with J gene TRBJ2-1; no clear D gene. Trimming stripped 2 bases from V and 0 bases from J, with 8 bases between. CDR1 MNHEY and CDR2 SVGEGT come from the germline V gene. There are 15 residues in the CDR3. In nucleotides, the CDR3 is TGTGCCAGCAGTTACGGCCAGCTCTCCTACAATGAGCAGTTCTTC. This sequence encodes CASSYGQLSYNEQFF.

CDR3 coding DNA: TGTGCCAGCAGTTTTTCGTGCGGGGGGGCGTACAATGAGCAGTTCTTC. Its translation: CASSFSCGGAYNEQFF. The chain uses TRBV12-3 or TRBV12-4 and TRBJ2-1, with 9 bases that match TRBD2. V lost 3 bases to trimming and J lost 4 bases; unmatched junction nucleotides: 7. CDR3 length: 16 residues.

The table lists this clonotype with a few counts. The gene calls are TRBV30 and TRBJ2-1; D may be TRBD1 (5 bases). Germline V gene data show CDR1 as GTSNPN and CDR2 as SVGIG (reference sequence). This CDR3 has 16 amino acids. V was pared by 0 bases and J by 4 bases, with 16 bases between. The DNA for the CDR3 is TGTGCCTGGAGTGTACAGGTCCAGTTATTATACAATGAGCAGTTCTTC. Translating gives CAWSVQVQLLYNEQFF.

The chain has TRBV7-9 and TRBJ2-7; 9 bases agree with TRBD1. The CDR3 is 16 amino acids. Germline loops: CDR1 SEHNR, CDR2 FQNEAQ (reference sequence). Germline trimming cut 4 bases from V and 4 bases from J; bases unmatched to any gene: 11. The CDR3 reads CASSSARDRDKYEQYF. The CDR3 DNA reads TGTGCCAGCAGCTCAGCCCGGGACAGGGACAAATACGAGCAGTACTTC.

This clonotype was counted at least ten times. The chain joins TRBV5-1 to TRBJ2-5, with D perhaps being TRBD1 or TRBD2 (5 bases each). The CDR3 runs 16 residues. Per the germline V gene, CDR1 is SGHRS and CDR2 is YFSETQ. V lost 3 bases and J lost 0, with 15 bases in between. The CDR3 sequence is CASSWDRDQYQETQYF. DNA for the CDR3: TGCGCCAGCAGCTGGGACCGGGATCAGTACCAAGAGACCCAGTACTTC.

The chain combines TRBV7-9 with TRBJ1-1, with D possibly being TRBD1 (5 bases). Trimming took off 5 bases at V and 7 bases at J, with 8 bases between the two ends. The CDR3 covers 11 residues. The germline V gene encodes CDR1 SEHNR and CDR2 FQNEAQ (reference sequence). The CDR3 protein is CASSRGGEAFF. CDR3 nucleotides: TGTGCCAGCAGCCGTGGGGGTGAAGCTTTCTTT.

This chain links TRBV20-1 with TRBJ2-7, with D perhaps matching TRBD2 (5 bases). Trimming left V 0 bases short and J 9 bases short, with 21 bases between. The CDR3 sequence is 15 residues long. Germline CDR1 reads DFQATT; CDR2 reads SNEGSKA (reference sequence). This CDR3 reads CSARDRQDFILGQYF. DNA of the CDR3: TGCAGTGCTAGAGATAGGCAGGACTTCATTCTGGGGCAGTACTTC.

On this clonotype itself: At one end, the junction sequence differs from germline, possibly due to a read error. V usage is TRBV6-2 or TRBV6-3 and J usage is TRBJ2-2; D uncertain. CDR1 and CDR2 from the germline V gene are MNHEY and SVGEGT. This CDR3 has 13 residues. CDR3 coding DNA: TGTGCCACACTTTGGGAAAACACCGAGGAGCTGTTTTTT. Translation: CATLWENTEELFF.

The rearrangement links TRBV5-6 to TRBJ2-5; no firm D call. Germline V gene sequence: CDR1 SGHDT, CDR2 YYEEEE. This CDR3 is 11 amino acids long. V was pared by 0 bases and J by 7 bases, with 4 bases between. CDR3 in DNA: TGTGCCAGCAGCTTGGGGTGGACCCAGTACTTC. The encoded protein is CASSLGWTQYF.

Comments on this clonotype: This could be a read error, since a much larger clone is one nucleotide away. The gene calls are TRBV6-4 and TRBJ2-3, with TRBD2 matching 10 bases. Looked up from germline, CDR1 is MRHNA and CDR2 is SNTAGT. This CDR3 has 15 residues. The junction had 3 bases not matched to a gene; V was cut back by 3 bases and J by 3 bases. The CDR3 nucleotides are TGTGCCAGCAGTGAACTAGCGGGGAAGACAGATACGCAGTATTTT. Translation gives CASSELAGKTDTQYF.

The J gene is TRBJ2-7, the V gene TRBV12-3 or TRBV12-4; D perhaps matches TRBD2 (7 bases). Trimming stripped 6 bases from V and 2 bases from J, with 20 bases between. The CDR3 spans 16 residues. In nucleotides, the CDR3 is TGTGCCAGCAGCGCCATCTTCCGGGGGGCCGCCTACGAGCAGTACTTC. It yields the protein CASSAIFRGAAYEQYF.

This clonotype came up many times. The CDR3 DNA reads TGTGCCAGCAGTAGGGGGCCGAGCACTGAAGCTTTCTTT. This gives the protein CASSRGPSTEAFF. The chain is built from TRBV12-3 or TRBV12-4 and TRBJ1-1; 7 bases match TRBD1. The CDR3 consists of 13 residues. V lost 5 bases, J lost 4 bases, and 4 bases stayed unmatched.

A remark on this clonotype: Without the conserved terminal phenylalanine or tryptophan, this CDR3 likely stems from a read error. This chain joins TRBV7-3 and TRBJ2-1; D is unclear. The germline CDR1 and CDR2 sequences are SGHTA and FQGTGA. CDR3 size: 11 residues. The V end lost 5 bases, the J end lost 6 bases, and 5 bases lay between the germline ends. CDR3 coding DNA: TGTGCCAGCAGCCCCGGCAATGAGCAGTTCTTA. Translation: CASSPGNEQFL.

The V gene is TRBV4-1, the J gene TRBJ2-1, with no clear D. The CDR3 runs 15 residues. The germline V and J ends were trimmed by 0 bases and 4 bases, with 10 bases remaining between them. The germline CDR1 and CDR2 sequences are MGHRA and YSYEKL. CDR3 amino acids: CASSQEGSVYNEQFF. CDR3 DNA sequence: TGCGCCAGCAGCCAAGAGGGATCGGTTTACAATGAGCAGTTCTTC.

The chain joins TRBV7-9 to TRBJ1-5; no clear D. V was clipped by 5 bases and J by 2 bases, with 7 bases between them. This CDR3 has 13 residues. The germline CDR1 and CDR2 sequences are SEHNR and FQNEAQ (reference sequence). The DNA of the CDR3 is TGTGCCAGCAGCACCGGGGGCAATCAGCCCCAGCATTTT. This translates into CASSTGGNQPQHF.

The chain links TRBV28 to TRBJ2-4; 7 nucleotides match TRBD1. The CDR3 is 12 residues long. After removal of 4 bases from V and 15 bases from J, the junction contained 9 bases not matched to a gene. The V gene's germline CDR1 is MDHEN and CDR2 SYDVKM. Here the CDR3 DNA reads TGTGCCAGCAGTTACCCCGGGACAGAGGGGTACTTC. Translating gives CASSYPGTEGYF.